This T cell receptor beta chain was recovered during a study of vaccination and CD4 T cells after COVID-19 (dated by TCRdb to 2022 to 2024). A note on the overall study: SARS-CoV-2 positivity had been established in the convalescent patients by nasal swab PCR, and mild disease was recorded in several of these patients and severe disease in one. Each participant got two doses of either the Pfizer-BioNTech BNT162b2 vaccine (n=8) or the Moderna mRNA-1273 vaccine (n=2). Post-COVID blood samples from convalescent patients were collected a median of around 100 days after diagnosis, with a range of about 35 to 161 days. The convalescent cohort included six males and four females, with two Hispanic individuals, seven Caucasians, two Asians and one multiracial person. Control cultures used a CEFX viral epitope pool as positive control, an HIV-1 Nef peptide pool as negative control, or no peptide. Post-vaccine blood samples were obtained a median of around 74 days after the second vaccine dose, with a range of roughly 13 to 250 days. In around 10 COVID-19 convalescent patients and several infection-naive healthy vaccine recipients, researchers compared the spike-specific CD4+ TCR repertoire from before mRNA vaccination with the repertoire from after. Overlapping spike peptide pools from SARS-CoV-2 and from the common cold coronaviruses HCoV-NL63, HCoV-OC43 and HCoV-229E were used as culture stimuli.

In the case of this clonotype: The antigen this receptor binds is unknown. Per-nucleotide qualities are absent, and no much larger clonotype sits a single base away.

V is trimmed back by 3 bases and J by 4 bases, and the junction contains 7 bases that no gene match accounts for. The CDR3 measures 16 amino acids from cysteine to phenylalanine. The retained sequence is limited to the CDR3, 48 bases, with the frame set at the first base. As encoded in the germline V gene, CDR1 is LGHNA while CDR2 is YNFKEQ. The label giving this sample's treatment or condition can be read as: roughly 11-day PBMC culture with coronavirus spike peptide pools or control peptides (ViraFEST assay). The ViraFEST assay was used in the study, in which antigen-specific T cells were expanded with peptide pools and expanded clonotypes were subsequently identified by TCR sequencing. The positive SARS-CoV-2 PCR tests of the convalescent patients were dated from March to December 2020, before the Alpha, Beta and Delta variants emerged in the United States. Over 1.5 million PBMCs per well were cultured in IMDM with approximately 5% human AB serum and 8.5 to 10 IU/ml IL-2, plus 10 ug/ml peptide pools. On days 3 and 7, half of the culture medium was replaced with fresh IL-2-containing medium. After 10 days of culture, CD4+ T cells were isolated by negative selection using the EasySep CD4+ T cell isolation kit. PBMCs were separated from whole blood using Ficoll-Paque Plus gradient centrifugation and then either used fresh or cryopreserved at -140C. Triplicate wells were generally used for each culture condition.

Libraries were prepared through PCR. DNA from cultured CD4+ T cells was subjected to TCR sequencing with the Oncomine TCR Beta short-read assay at the Johns Hopkins FTIC core. The QIAamp micro DNA kit was used to extract genomic DNA from the cultured CD4+ T cells. Oncomine TCR Beta libraries from cultured CD4+ T cells were pooled using unique dual indexes and sequenced on an Illumina iSeq 100. Per the source publication's procedure: Non-productive sequences were filtered out, and CDR3s that did not start with C, did not end with F or W, or were shorter than 7 amino acids were discarded. The MANAFEST web application identified antigen-specific clonotypes by comparing peptide-stimulated wells against reference wells and other culture wells. For a clone to be called positive, the clone needed an FDR below 0.05, an odds ratio above 5, and a productive frequency above 0.1% in at least two of three replicate wells. Cross-reactive clonotypes were defined as significantly expanded in both SARS-CoV-2 spike wells and at least one common cold coronavirus spike condition. CDR3 homology was assessed with Levenshtein distances (stringdist) and unrooted phylogenetic trees (ape) in R version 3.6.1. In TCRdb, the public reads were trimmed at Q25 with fastp and aligned with MiXCR, with productive beta chains retained. Duplicate CDR3 protein sequences are folded into a single record with the most common DNA and genes. TCRdb's processing, not the authors' own work, is the source of the V and J calls. The table for this sample lists 15,000 to 20,000 distinct CDR3 sequences; around 60% of them were counted only once. More than 8% of the sample rests with the top ten.

Beyond this particular receptor, the publication reports: Only a relatively small number of convalescent patients were included in the study, and early timepoints following natural infection were not analyzed. In convalescent patients, a median around 89% of post-vaccine SARS-CoV-2-reactive clones were detected only after vaccination, suggesting vaccine-specific priming. Of the vaccine-specific clones found in convalescent patients, nearly all (304 of 307) were mono-reactive for SARS-CoV-2 spike instead of being cross-reactive with common cold coronaviruses. The median number of SARS-CoV-2-reactive clonotypes rose from 20 to 25 after infection to 38 after vaccination, but the change was not significant.

The rearranged segments are TRBV4-2 and TRBJ1-1, with 11 bases matching TRBD1. This clonotype was sampled from a human donor who had recovered from COVID-19. Sequencing was carried out using CD4+ T cells from blood, cultured in vitro. CDR3 region: CASSQDGQGARTEAFF. Read as DNA, the sequence is TGTGCCAGCAGCCAGGATGGACAGGGGGCCCGCACTGAAGCTTTCTTT.